This T cell receptor beta chain was captured by sequencing in a study of technical replicates of blood from a few donors. The CDR3 is 14 amino acids. Germline-derived CDR1 and CDR2 are SEHNR and FQNEAQ (reference sequence). The germline V and J ends were trimmed by 4 bases and 0 bases, with 9 bases remaining between them. Generated by immunoSEQ multiplex PCR, the TCRdb table keeps only in-frame clones and is missing some. Counted here are around 78,000 clones, around 94% occurring once; the ten biggest clones make up around 0.25%. Material: T cells isolated from PBMCs. The TCR originated in a human donor in good health. This sequence joins TRBV7-9 and TRBJ1-2; tentatively, D is TRBD1 (5 bases). CDR3: CASSSTGSNYGYTF. The CDR3 DNA reads TGTGCCAGCAGCTCTACAGGCTCTAACTATGGCTACACCTTC.